The entry below gives a single T cell receptor beta chain sequence along with its context. What it recognizes is unknown. V was trimmed by 0 bases and J by 0 bases, leaving 9 bases between them. The CDR3 length is 15 residues. Looked up from germline, CDR1 is DFQATT and CDR2 is SNEGSKA (reference sequence). This sample stems from a study of T cells in Graves' hyperthyroidism and ophthalmopathy. Points from the study as a whole: Blood also held most thyroid clonotypes expanded beyond 0.001.

Researchers amplified the TCR beta CDR3 regions from RNA transcripts. HTBI primers drove first-round RT-PCR of the TCR CDR3. TCRdb independently ran MiXCR on the multiplex PCR reads; one entry per CDR3 protein. The profile covers some 490,000 distinct CDR3 sequences, with about 20% appearing a single time and 45% to 50% taken by the ten largest. The chain carries TRBV20-1 and TRBJ1-5; D is uncertain. The clonotype originates from a woman in her seventies with Graves' ophthalmopathy. The material sequenced was blood. The CDR3, as DNA: TGCAGTGCTAGAGACGGCCGCTATAGCAATCAGCCCCAGCATTTT. This codes for CSARDGRYSNQPQHF.